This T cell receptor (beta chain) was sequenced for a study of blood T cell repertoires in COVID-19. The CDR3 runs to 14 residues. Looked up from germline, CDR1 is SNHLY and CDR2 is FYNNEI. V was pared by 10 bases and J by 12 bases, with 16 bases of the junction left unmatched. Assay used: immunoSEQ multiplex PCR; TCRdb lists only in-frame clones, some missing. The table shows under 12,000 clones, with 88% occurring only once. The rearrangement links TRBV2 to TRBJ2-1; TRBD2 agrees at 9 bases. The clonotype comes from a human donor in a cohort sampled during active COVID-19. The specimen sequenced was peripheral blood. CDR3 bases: TGTGCCACCGCCCCGAGACTAGCGGTTTATGGGCAGTTCTTC. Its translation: CATAPRLAVYGQFF.